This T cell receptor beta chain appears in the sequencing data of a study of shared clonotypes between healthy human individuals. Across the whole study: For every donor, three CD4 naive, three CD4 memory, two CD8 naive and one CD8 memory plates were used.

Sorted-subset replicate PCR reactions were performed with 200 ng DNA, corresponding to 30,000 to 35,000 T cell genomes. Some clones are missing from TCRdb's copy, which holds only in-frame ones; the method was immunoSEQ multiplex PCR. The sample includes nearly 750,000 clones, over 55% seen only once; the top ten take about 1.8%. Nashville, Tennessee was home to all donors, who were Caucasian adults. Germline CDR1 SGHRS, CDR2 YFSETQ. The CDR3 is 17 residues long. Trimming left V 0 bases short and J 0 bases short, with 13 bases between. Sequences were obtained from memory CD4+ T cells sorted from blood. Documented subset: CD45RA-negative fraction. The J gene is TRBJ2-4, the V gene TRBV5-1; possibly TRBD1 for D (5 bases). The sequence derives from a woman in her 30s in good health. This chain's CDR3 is CASSLEPGLLAKNIQYF. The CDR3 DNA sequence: TGCGCCAGCAGCTTGGAGCCAGGGCTGTTAGCCAAAAACATTCAGTACTTC.